This TCR beta chain was sequenced during a study of T-cell reconstitution after alpha-beta-depleted transplantation in children. Preparation of the TCRbeta library was carried out with unique molecular identifiers. In TCRdb, the PCR reads were re-called with MiXCR into one record per CDR3 protein. Here the sample spans roughly 100,000 distinct CDR3 sequences, 7.5% to 9% being singletons. Study observations and caveats: T-cell numbers and diversity, one year after transplant, stemmed largely from T cells that were newly produced. Recipient T cells and thymic progenitors that survived were the source of the high TCRbeta diversity seen at day 60 in some patients. Expanded graft clones numbering several hundred reportedly gave rise to alpha-beta T cells about two months after transplant.

This clonotype appeared a few times. What it binds is not known. V lost 3 bases and J 0 bases, leaving 11 bases between the germline ends. The length of the CDR3 is 15 residues. Germline V gives CDR1 SGHTA, CDR2 FQGNSA. The TCR sequence derives from a boy aged 2 to 9 with acute lymphoblastic leukemia, due to receive a stem cell transplant. The J gene is TRBJ1-1, the V gene TRBV7-2; TRBD1 is a possible D gene (5 bases). The specimen was PBMCs, collected before TCRalphabeta/CD19-depleted stem cell transplant. Here the CDR3 reads CASSFTTDLNTEAFF. In DNA form, the CDR3 reads TGTGCCAGCAGCTTCACGACAGATTTGAACACTGAAGCTTTCTTT. The complete variable domain, with remaining parts taken from reference TRBV7-2 and TRBJ1-1, reads GAGVSQSPSNKVTEKGKDVELRCDPISGHTALYWYRQSLGQGLEFLIYFQGNSAPDKSGLPSDRFSAERTGGSVSTLTIQRTQQEDSAVYLCASSFTTDLNTEAFFGQGTRLTVV.